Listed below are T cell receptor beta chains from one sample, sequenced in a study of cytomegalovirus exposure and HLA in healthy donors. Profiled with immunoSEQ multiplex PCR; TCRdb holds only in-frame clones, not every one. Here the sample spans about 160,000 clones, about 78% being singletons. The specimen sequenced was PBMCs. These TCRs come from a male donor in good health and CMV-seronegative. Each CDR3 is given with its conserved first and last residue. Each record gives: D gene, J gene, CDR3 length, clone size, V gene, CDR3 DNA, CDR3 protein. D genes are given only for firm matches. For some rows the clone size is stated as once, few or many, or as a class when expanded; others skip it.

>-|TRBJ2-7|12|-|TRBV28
TGTGCCAGCAGTTTAAAACAGTACGAGCAGTACTTC
CASSLKQYEQYF
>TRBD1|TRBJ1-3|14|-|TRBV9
TGTGCCAGCAGCGCTATGACAGGGGGAAACACCATATATTTT
CASSAMTGGNTIYF
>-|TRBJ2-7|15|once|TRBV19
TGTGCCAGTAGTATATTTCACGGGGACTCCTACGAGCAGTACTTC
CASSIFHGDSYEQYF
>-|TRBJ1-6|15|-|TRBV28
TGTGCCAGCACCTGGGGCAGGGTGCGGAATTCACCCCTCCACTTT
CASTWGRVRNSPLHF
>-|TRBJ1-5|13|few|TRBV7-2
TGTGCCAGCAGCTTAGGGACTGGTCAGCCCCAGCATTTT
CASSLGTGQPQHF
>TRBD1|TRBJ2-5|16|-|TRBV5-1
TGCGCCAGCAGCGAAGGGACAGGACAATCGGGAGAGACCCAGTACTTC
CASSEGTGQSGETQYF
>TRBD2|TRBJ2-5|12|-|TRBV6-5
TGTGCCAGCGGGACTAGCGGGGGGACCCAGTACTTC
CASGTSGGTQYF
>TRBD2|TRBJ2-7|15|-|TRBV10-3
TGTGCCATCAGTGACCGACTAGCGGGGTCCTACGAGCAGTACTTC
CAISDRLAGSYEQYF
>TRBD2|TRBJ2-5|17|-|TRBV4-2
TGTGCCAGCAGCCAAGCACATAGCGGGGGGGGCCAAGAGACCCAGTACTTC
CASSQAHSGGGQETQYF
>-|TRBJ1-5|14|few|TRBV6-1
TGTGCCAGCAGTCCCCAGGGTTCCAATCAGCCCCAGCATTTT
CASSPQGSNQPQHF
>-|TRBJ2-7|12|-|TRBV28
TGTGCCAGCAGTTTCCAAATCTACGAGCAGTACTTC
CASSFQIYEQYF
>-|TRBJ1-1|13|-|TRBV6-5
TGTGCCAGCACCTACGGGGGATACACTGAAGCTTTCTTT
CASTYGGYTEAFF
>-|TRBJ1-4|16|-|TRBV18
TGTGCCAGCTCACCACCGGGGAGGGCAACTAATGAAAAACTGTTTTTT
CASSPPGRATNEKLFF
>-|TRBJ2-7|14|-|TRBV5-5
TGTGCCAGCAGCTTGGCCGGACAGCAATACGAGCAGTACTTC
CASSLAGQQYEQYF
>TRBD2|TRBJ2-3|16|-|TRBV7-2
TGTGCCAGCAGCTTAGTCGGGACTAGCGGGGGCGATACGCAGTATTTT
CASSLVGTSGGDTQYF
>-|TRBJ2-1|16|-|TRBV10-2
TGCGCCAGCAGTGAGGGGCAGGCTAATCTATACAATGAGCAGTTCTTC
CASSEGQANLYNEQFF
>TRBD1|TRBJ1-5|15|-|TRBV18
TGTGCCAGCTCGACCGGGACAGGGAGCAATCAGCCCCAGCATTTT
CASSTGTGSNQPQHF
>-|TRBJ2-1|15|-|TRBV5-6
TGTGCCAGCAGCTTGCTAGCGCTAGAACACAATGAGCAGTTCTTC
CASSLLALEHNEQFF